The 5 T cell receptor beta chains reported below all come from one sample, sequenced in a study of T cell responses to AZD1222 COVID-19 vaccine. Repertoires were generated with immunoSEQ multiplex PCR, while TCRdb's copy carries only in-frame clones and drops some. The sample shows about 88,000 clones, about nine tenths of them seen only once. Sequences were derived from peripheral blood, sampled on day 0 of AZD1222 vaccination. The receptors shown here come from an adult in good health.

The gene calls are TRBV27 and TRBJ2-7; 7 bases line up with TRBD1. V was clipped by 5 bases and J by 6 bases; unmatched bases: 7. CDR1 and CDR2 from the germline V gene are MNHEY and SMNVEV (reference sequence). The length of the CDR3 is 13 residues. The CDR3, as DNA: TGTGCCAGCAGTAAACGGGACAGTAGCGAGCAGTACTTC. This encodes CASSKRDSSEQYF.

The chain employs TRBV9 and TRBJ1-3; D remains ambiguous. In germline, CDR1 is SGDLS, CDR2 YYNGEE. With 0 bases removed from V and 0 bases from J, the gap between germline ends came to 10 bases. The CDR3 totals 16 residues. In nucleotides, the CDR3 is TGTGCCAGCAGCGTAGTACCGGAACCCTCTGGAAACACCATATATTTT. Translation: CASSVVPEPSGNTIYF.

V gene TRBV6-5 combines with J gene TRBJ2-5; D not resolved. Germline loops: CDR1 MNHEY, CDR2 SVGAGI. The V and J ends lost 0 bases and 2 bases respectively, with 10 bases between them. The CDR3 is made up of 15 amino acids. The CDR3 nucleotides are TGTGCCAGCAGTTACTCGATGACGGCTCAAGAGACCCAGTACTTC. Protein product: CASSYSMTAQETQYF.

The rearrangement links TRBV19 to TRBJ1-4; no firm D call. Germline loops: CDR1 LNHDA, CDR2 SQIVND (reference sequence). The CDR3 extends over 15 amino acids. Deletions cut 5 bases from V and 10 bases from J, with 20 bases between. The chain's CDR3 is CASSPRTDYFGKLFF. CDR3 coding DNA: TGTGCCAGTAGTCCGCGAACTGATTATTTCGGAAAACTGTTTTTT.

V gene TRBV2 combines with J gene TRBJ2-5; TRBD1 matches 9 bases. CDR3 length: 14 residues. Trimming took 3 bases from V and 5 from J; bases not matched to a gene: 4. Looked up from germline, CDR1 is SNHLY and CDR2 is FYNNEI. The CDR3 DNA is TGTGCCAGCAGTGACCGACAGGGGGGGGAGACCCAGTACTTC. Protein sequence: CASSDRQGGETQYF.